These 17 T cell receptor beta chains were all obtained from the same sample, sequenced in a study of blood T cells in healthy people across ages. The use of a sample-barcoded 5' primer and a J-beta primer mix characterized a second PCR of roughly 6 to 12 cycles. From the 5' RACE reads, TCRdb called clonotypes with MiXCR, one entry per CDR3 protein. Of some 710,000 distinct CDR3 sequences listed, 46% were seen once; the top ten hold around a sixth. What was sequenced was blood. The receptors were sampled from a man aged 80 or over in good health.

This rearrangement joins TRBV7-3 to TRBJ2-7; 8 bases are shared with TRBD2. The CDR3 is 15 amino acids. V shed 2 bases, J shed 2 bases, and the junction held 5 bases outside the gene matches. CDR1 SGHTA and CDR2 FQGTGA come from the germline V gene. CDR3: CASSLASGSAYEQYF. The CDR3 DNA sequence: TGTGCCAGCAGCTTAGCAAGCGGGAGCGCCTACGAGCAGTACTTC.

The gene calls are TRBV5-1 and TRBJ2-3; 11 bases are shared with TRBD2. After removal of 3 bases from V and 0 bases from J, the junction contained 6 bases not matched to a gene. The CDR3 length is 17 residues. Germline V CDR1 and CDR2: SGHRS, YFSETQ. The CDR3 is CASSSSTSGTSTDTQYF. The CDR3 coding sequence is TGCGCCAGCAGCTCCTCGACTAGCGGGACTAGCACAGATACGCAGTATTTT.

The chain employs TRBV30 and TRBJ1-4, with 8 bases matching TRBD1. CDR3 length: 14 residues. V trimming: 5 bases; J trimming: 3 bases; junction bases outside the gene matches: 5. The V gene's germline CDR1 is GTSNPN and CDR2 SVGIG (reference sequence). CDR3 amino acids: CAWAGGSANEKLFF. The CDR3 region has the DNA TGTGCCTGGGCAGGGGGCTCGGCTAATGAAAAACTGTTTTTT.

This clonotype was seen many times. The chain carries TRBV7-2 and TRBJ1-2; TRBD1 aligns across 12 bases. Trimming at V came to 5 bases and at J to 5 bases, leaving 12 bases not matched to a gene. Germline loops: CDR1 SGHTA, CDR2 FQGNSA. CDR3 length: 17 amino acids. For the CDR3, the DNA is TGTGCCAGCAGCGCCGACCTCGGGACAGGGGGCGTGTATGGCTACACCTTC. It specifies CASSADLGTGGVYGYTF.

This clonotype was observed a handful of times. The V and J genes are TRBV2 and TRBJ2-3; TRBD1 agrees at 7 bases. The V gene's germline CDR1 is SNHLY and CDR2 FYNNEI. The CDR3 totals 13 residues. V trimming: 6 bases; J trimming: 6 bases; junction bases outside the gene matches: 6. As DNA, the CDR3 is TGTGCCAGCAGACAGGGGTCAGGCGATACGCAGTATTTT. It translates to CASRQGSGDTQYF.

This clonotype was seen more than once but under ten times. The V gene is TRBV5-1, the J gene TRBJ2-1, with 11 bases fitting TRBD2. V was clipped by 0 bases and J by 8 bases; unmatched bases: 4. CDR1 SGHRS and CDR2 YFSETQ come from the germline V gene. CDR3 size: 15 residues. The CDR3 loop reads CASSLVAGGEHEQFF. The CDR3 bases are TGCGCCAGCAGCTTGGTAGCGGGAGGGGAGCATGAGCAGTTCTTC.

CDR3 nucleotide sequence: TGCAGTGCTTATTCAGGGAAAGAGACCCAGTACTTC. It translates to CSAYSGKETQYF. The rearrangement links TRBV20-1 to TRBJ2-5; a weak D match, TRBD1 (5 bases). Germline values: CDR1 DFQATT, CDR2 SNEGSKA (reference sequence). The V gene lost 5 bases and the J gene lost 3 bases, with 10 bases spanning the gap. The CDR3 covers 12 residues.

This clonotype was counted between two and nine times. With a much larger clone just one base away, this may be a read error. The V gene is TRBV15, the J gene TRBJ2-5; TRBD1 matches 7 bases. Germline values: CDR1 LNHNV, CDR2 YYDKDF (reference sequence). This CDR3 is built from 12 residues. The V segment lost 0 bases and the J segment 13 bases; nucleotides outside the gene matches: 5. The CDR3 DNA sequence: TGTGCCACCAGCAGAGATCAGGGGGTTCCGTACTTC. It encodes CATSRDQGVPYF.

This clonotype was seen a handful of times. The chain is built from TRBV7-6 and TRBJ1-1; weak D call: TRBD1 (5 bases). CDR1 and CDR2 (germline): SGHVS, FNYEAQ. This CDR3 is 16 amino acids long. Trimming took 2 bases from V and 0 from J, leaving 13 bases between them. CDR3 sequence (DNA): TGTGCCAGCAGCTTATATGGTCAGGGAATGAACACTGAAGCTTTCTTT. Its translation: CASSLYGQGMNTEAFF.

The chain employs TRBV29-1 and TRBJ1-4, with 7 nucleotides matching TRBD1. The V segment lost 7 bases and the J segment 5 bases; nucleotides outside the gene matches: 7. The CDR3 runs 13 residues. CDR1 is SQVTM and CDR2 is ANQGSEA in the germline V gene. The CDR3 DNA reads TGCAGCGCTGGGACAGCCTTAAATGAAAAACTGTTTTTT. Translation gives CSAGTALNEKLFF.

The CDR3 reads CASSQPGGQETQYF. In DNA form, the CDR3 reads TGTGCCAGCAGCCAACCGGGGGGCCAAGAGACCCAGTACTTC. The gene calls are TRBV4-2 and TRBJ2-5, with 7 positions matching TRBD2. Germline values: CDR1 LGHNA, CDR2 YNFKEQ. V gave up 2 bases and J gave up 1 base; unmatched junction bases: 1. The CDR3 has 14 amino acids.

The chain employs TRBV6-1 and TRBJ2-3, with D maybe TRBD1 (6 bases). The CDR3 is 17 amino acids. Germline CDR1 is MNHNS and CDR2 is SASEGT. The V end was cut by 6 bases, the J end by 6 bases, with 25 bases between. The CDR3 region has the DNA TGTGCCAGCAGCCCAAGGGGGACCCGAGTTCCCACGGATACGCAGTATTTT. Translating gives CASSPRGTRVPTDTQYF.

This clonotype came up many times. This chain connects TRBV4-3 to TRBJ2-3, with D maybe TRBD2 (6 bases). Trimming removed 4 bases from V and 6 bases from J, with 23 bases in between. Germline-derived CDR1 and CDR2 are LGHNA and YSLEER. This CDR3 spans 17 amino acids. CDR3 region: CASSRDPTGTQSDTQYF. The CDR3 bases are TGCGCCAGCAGCCGCGATCCCACCGGGACTCAAAGCGATACGCAGTATTTT.

This clonotype appeared a few times. The rearrangement uses TRBV28 and TRBJ2-5, with TRBD1 matching 8 bases. CDR1 is MDHEN, CDR2 SYDVKM, per germline. V lost 5 bases, J lost 0 bases, and 8 bases stayed unmatched. The CDR3 runs 16 residues. The CDR3 DNA reads as TGTGCCAGCAGTCGTTGGACAGGGCTCTACCAAGAGACCCAGTACTTC. Residues: CASSRWTGLYQETQYF.

The genes are TRBV12-3 or TRBV12-4 and TRBJ2-1; D possibly corresponds to TRBD1 (8 bases). The CDR3 is 15 residues long. Trimming shortened V by 3 bases and J by 7 bases, and 16 bases separated the two germline ends. The CDR3 DNA reads TGTGCCAGCAGTTTTCGTACAGGGGGGGTTAATGAGCAGTTCTTC. This gives the protein CASSFRTGGVNEQFF.

This clonotype has at least ten counts. The chain carries TRBV12-3 or TRBV12-4 and TRBJ2-1; 10 nucleotides align to TRBD2. With 4 bases clipped from V and 10 bases from J, the junction kept 10 bases outside the gene matches. This CDR3 is built from 15 residues. The CDR3 spells CASSSPAGGPLEQFF. CDR3 coding DNA: TGTGCCAGCAGTTCCCCAGCGGGAGGGCCTCTAGAGCAGTTCTTC.

This rearrangement joins TRBV7-2 to TRBJ2-5; possible D gene TRBD2, 6 bases. The CDR3 sequence is 15 residues long. The germline V gene has CDR1 SGHTA and CDR2 FQGNSA. V dropped 1 base and J dropped 4 bases, with 13 bases sitting between them. CDR3 coding DNA: TGTGCCAGCAGCTTAGACGGAGGGAGGCGAGAGACCCAGTACTTC. It is translated as CASSLDGGRRETQYF.